The 2 T cell receptor beta chains in this list originate from one sample, sequenced in a study of technical replicates of blood from several donors. Some clones are missing from TCRdb's copy, which holds only in-frame ones; the method was immunoSEQ multiplex PCR. The data contain 50,000 to 80,000 clones, around 88% of them seen just once; the ten biggest clones take up approximately 5%. The sample taken for sequencing was PBMCs. The receptor set was obtained from a human donor in good health. Some clones in this sample may be carry-over from other donors' samples.

The chain uses TRBV15 and TRBJ2-5, with 7 bases identical to TRBD2. The V and J ends lost 5 bases and 5 bases, in that order; junction bases with no gene match: 11. The germline V gene has CDR1 LNHNV and CDR2 YYDKDF (reference sequence). The CDR3 sequence is 15 residues long. In nucleotides, the CDR3 is TGTGCCACCAGCGGGGTGGGGGGGAGGGCGGAGACCCAGTACTTC. Translation gives CATSGVGGRAETQYF.

This clone came up a few times. This chain uses TRBV5-1 with TRBJ1-2; D gene uncertain. This CDR3 is 14 amino acids long. The germline V and J ends were trimmed by 0 bases and 5 bases, with 11 bases remaining between them. Germline V gene sequence: CDR1 SGHRS, CDR2 YFSETQ. In DNA, the CDR3 is TGCGCCAGCAGCTTGGCAGGCCGTGAATATGGCTACACCTTC. Translated, it gives CASSLAGREYGYTF.